The 2 T cell receptor beta chains presented below share a single source sample, sequenced in a study of shared clonotypes between healthy human individuals. Data came from immunoSEQ multiplex PCR; TCRdb stores just in-frame clones and leaves some out. The table has hundreds of thousands of clones, approximately 96% seen once; the top ten hold around 0.1%. Cells designated naive CD8 were CD45RO-negative and were positively selected for CCR7, with terminally differentiated effector memory CD45RA+ cells excluded. The sequenced sample consisted of naive CD8+ T cells sorted from blood. The receptors were sampled from a woman in her 30s in good health.

V is TRBV10-1 and J is TRBJ1-2; D not certain. CDR3 length: 16 residues. Looked up from germline, CDR1 is WNHNN and CDR2 is SYGVQD (reference sequence). V was trimmed by 5 bases and J by 4 bases, leaving 20 bases between them. CDR3 amino acids: CASSRTLSRKTYGYTF. CDR3 DNA: TGCGCCAGCAGTCGTACTTTATCGCGAAAGACCTATGGCTACACCTTC.

The chain recombines TRBV7-9 with TRBJ2-1; 11 bases agree with TRBD2. Unmatched junction bases numbered 11, after V lost 3 bases and J lost 7 bases. The CDR3 contains 17 residues. The germline V gene encodes CDR1 SEHNR and CDR2 FQNEAQ (reference sequence). CDR3 loop: CASSLDIAGGPINEQFF. CDR3 nucleotide sequence: TGTGCCAGCAGCTTGGATATAGCGGGAGGGCCGATAAATGAGCAGTTCTTC. Drawing the rest from reference TRBV7-9 and TRBJ2-1, the complete variable domain is DTGVSQNPRHKITKRGQNVTFRCDPISEHNRLYWYRQTLGQGPEFLTYFQNEAQLEKSRLLSDRFSAERPKGSFSTLEIQRTEQGDSAMYLCASSLDIAGGPINEQFFGPGTRLTVL.